The rows below give T cell receptor beta chains drawn from one sample of a study of T cell changes during pregnancy in multiple sclerosis. The method was immunoSEQ multiplex PCR; TCRdb's version includes in-frame clones alone and lacks a portion of them. The table shows 30,000 to 40,000 clones, with more than 75% occurring only once. Specimen: CD8+ T cells from peripheral blood mononuclear cells, collected in the third trimester of pregnancy. The source is a female donor with multiple sclerosis, enrolled in a pregnancy study. The CDR3 runs from the conserved cysteine through the conserved F or W. The D gene is left open where the match is weak. Clone size appears in some rows only: once, few, many, or a class for an expanded clone.

TRBJ1-2 TRBV5-6 TRBD1 . CASSYPTGEGYGYTF TGTGCCAGCAGCTACCCGACAGGGGAGGGCTATGGCTACACCTTC
TRBJ1-1 TRBV7-9 . . CASSLPPPEAFF TGTGCCAGCAGCCTACCTCCGCCCGAAGCTTTCTTT
TRBJ1-5 TRBV30 . . CAWGDITSNQPQHF TGTGCCTGGGGGGACATAACTAGCAATCAGCCCCAGCATTTT
TRBJ2-2 TRBV11-2 TRBD1 . CASTNRDRADGELFF TGTGCCAGCACTAACCGGGACAGGGCTGACGGGGAGCTGTTTTTT
TRBJ2-3 TRBV10-3 . . CAISGAPGHLGPDTQYF TGTGCCATCAGTGGGGCCCCTGGACACCTCGGCCCAGATACGCAGTATTTT
TRBJ1-1 TRBV30 . . CAWSVPLRTANTEAFF TGTGCCTGGAGCGTTCCCCTCCGGACAGCCAACACTGAAGCTTTCTTT
TRBJ1-1 TRBV6-5 TRBD1 . CASSVTGTGNTEAFF TGTGCCAGCAGCGTGACCGGGACAGGGAACACTGAAGCTTTCTTT
TRBJ2-7 TRBV4-1 TRBD1 . CASSQEDRDFSYEQYF TGCGCCAGCAGCCAAGAGGACAGGGACTTCTCCTACGAGCAGTACTTC
TRBJ2-3 TRBV27 . . CASSFLTDTQYF TGTGCCAGCAGTTTCCTCACAGATACGCAGTATTTT
TRBJ2-7 TRBV4-1 TRBD2 few CASSPEGLAAYEQYF TGCGCCAGCAGCCCTGAGGGACTAGCGGCCTACGAGCAGTACTTC
TRBJ1-2 TRBV27 TRBD1 . CASSLLRTGARYYGYTF TGTGCCAGCAGTTTATTGCGGACAGGGGCCCGTTACTATGGCTACACCTTC